This T cell receptor beta chain was observed in a study of blood T cell repertoires in COVID-19. Across the study: There were acute and convalescent COVID-19 samples, and they came from the United States, Italy and Spain.

Trimming shortened V by 2 bases and J by 4 bases, and 12 bases separated the two germline ends. Germline V CDR1 and CDR2: MNHEY, SVGEGT. CDR3 length: 15 amino acids. A single count supports this clone. Only in-frame clones appear in the TCRdb table, and some are missing; sequencing was by immunoSEQ multiplex PCR. The sample shows 100,000 or so clones, 75% to 85% of them seen only once. The material sequenced was peripheral blood. This rearrangement joins TRBV6-2 or TRBV6-3 to TRBJ2-1; D is undetermined. The sequence was obtained from a human donor in a cohort sampled during active COVID-19. The CDR3 DNA follows: TGTGCCAGCAGTTACATGCCTAGTGGTTACAATGAGCAGTTCTTC. As protein: CASSYMPSGYNEQFF.